The rows below give T cell receptor beta chains drawn from one sample of a study of T cells in tumors after PD-1 blockade. Using immunoSEQ multiplex PCR, the repertoire was profiled, and TCRdb retains in-frame clones only, with some absent. The sample has around 45,000 clones, around 80% seen once. This material consisted of PBMCs, taken before anti-PD-1 therapy. The receptor source for this set is a human donor with advanced basal cell or squamous cell carcinoma (not recorded which). Each CDR3 is given with its conserved first and last residue. The order of the fields is J gene, V gene, clone size, D gene, CDR3 DNA, CDR3 protein. A D gene is named only where the DNA matches it firmly. Clone size is given for some rows only: seen once, a few or many times, or a class if the clone is expanded.

J: TRBJ1-4
V: TRBV18
size: -
D: -
DNA: TGTGCCAGCTCACCGGACCCTAATGAAAAACTGTTTTTT
CDR3: CASSPDPNEKLFF

J: TRBJ1-1
V: TRBV10-1
size: once
D: TRBD1
DNA: TGCGCCAGCAGTGAGTCGGGACAGGGGTTGGGGACTGAAGCTTTCTTT
CDR3: CASSESGQGLGTEAFF

J: TRBJ2-7
V: TRBV5-5
size: -
D: TRBD2
DNA: TGTGCCAGCAGCTTGGGACTAGCGGGGGGCAACGAGCAGTACTTC
CDR3: CASSLGLAGGNEQYF

J: TRBJ2-7
V: TRBV29-1
size: -
D: -
DNA: TGCAGCGTTTCACCGGGGGCGGGGTACGAGCAGTACTTC
CDR3: CSVSPGAGYEQYF

J: TRBJ1-1
V: TRBV6-6
size: -
D: -
DNA: TGTGCCAGCAGTAGGGCGGGGGGCACTGAAGCTTTCTTT
CDR3: CASSRAGGTEAFF

J: TRBJ2-5
V: TRBV3-1/TRBV3-2
size: -
D: -
DNA: TGTGCCAGCAGCCAAGGGCGGGGCCCCCAAGAGACCCAGTACTTC
CDR3: CASSQGRGPQETQYF

J: TRBJ1-5
V: TRBV5-1
size: -
D: -
DNA: TGCGCCAGCAGCCGGGAGGGTACAGGTATTCAGCCCCAGCATTTT
CDR3: CASSREGTGIQPQHF

J: TRBJ1-5
V: TRBV27
size: -
D: -
DNA: TGTGCCAGCAGTTTGGAGCTCAATCAGCCCCAGCATTTT
CDR3: CASSLELNQPQHF

J: TRBJ2-3
V: TRBV7-8
size: -
D: -
DNA: TGTGCCAGCAGCTTAGGGTTCGGCGGATCTAGCACAGATACGCAGTATTTT
CDR3: CASSLGFGGSSTDTQYF

J: TRBJ2-1
V: TRBV15
size: -
D: -
DNA: TGTGCCACCAGCAGAGAGAAAGGGGGCTCCTACAATGAGCAGTTCTTC
CDR3: CATSREKGGSYNEQFF

J: TRBJ1-1
V: TRBV4-1
size: medium-sized
D: TRBD1
DNA: TGCGCCAGCAGCTACGGACAGGTCGCTGAAGCTTTCTTT
CDR3: CASSYGQVAEAFF

J: TRBJ2-3
V: TRBV5-4
size: -
D: -
DNA: TGTGCCAACGGGACAACTAAAACAGATACGCAGTATTTT
CDR3: CANGTTKTDTQYF

J: TRBJ2-2
V: TRBV7-9
size: -
D: -
DNA: TGTGCCAGCACCGATATCTTAGTCAACACCGGGGAGCTGTTTTTT
CDR3: CASTDILVNTGELFF

J: TRBJ2-1
V: TRBV7-7
size: -
D: TRBD2
DNA: TGTGCCAGCAGCTTACTCGCGGGGGGGATCGATGAGCAGTTCTTC
CDR3: CASSLLAGGIDEQFF

J: TRBJ2-5
V: TRBV19
size: few
D: TRBD1
DNA: TGTGCCAGTAGTCCCCTCACAGGGGGAATGGAGACCCAGTACTTC
CDR3: CASSPLTGGMETQYF

J: TRBJ2-7
V: TRBV2
size: -
D: -
DNA: TGTGCCAGCAGTGAACCCGGGATCAGTAACTTC
CDR3: CASSEPGISNF